This TCR beta chain was observed in a study of T cells after posttransplantation cyclophosphamide. Study results and caveats: Recipient CMV seropositivity and CMV reactivation strongly tracked TRB clonality. Later blood repertoires were often dominated by clones from the donor CD8+ memory compartment. Skin or GI-infiltrating T cells shared few TRB sequences with blood.

Clones were sequenced by immunoSEQ multiplex PCR, and TCRdb holds only the in-frame ones, with some missing. The sample was found to contain some 40,000 clones, and every one recurs. Peripheral blood was collected from the related graft donor on the marrow donation day. The germline V gene has CDR1 LNHDA and CDR2 SQIVND (reference sequence). The CDR3 totals 13 residues. After removal of 6 bases from V and 0 bases from J, the junction contained 0 bases not matched to a gene. In this sample, this clone turned up many times. Its cognate antigen is unknown. Other nucleotide sequences from this sample produce the same CDR3.

The sequencing input was PBMCs. The chain carries TRBV19 and TRBJ1-2, with 8 bases matching TRBD1. This clonotype originated in a man aged 30-40 years in good health and a related stem cell transplant donor. The CDR3 bases are TGTGCCAGTAGGGACAGGGCTAACTATGGCTACACCTTC. It codes for CASRDRANYGYTF.